These 28 T cell receptor beta chains originate from one sample sequenced in a study of cytomegalovirus exposure and HLA in healthy donors. PCR amplification relied on 60 Vbeta primers (plus 13 Jbeta primers). Data came from immunoSEQ multiplex PCR; TCRdb stores just in-frame clones and leaves some out. Of fewer than 250,000 clones in the sample, roughly 80% were seen once. The sequencing sample was made of PBMCs. The source is a man aged 30-40 years in good health and CMV-seronegative.

This sequence joins TRBV6-1 and TRBJ1-1; unclear D gene. V shed 0 bases and J shed 1 base, with 6 bases lying between them. This CDR3 comprises 14 residues. The germline V gene encodes CDR1 MNHNS and CDR2 SASEGT. CDR3 coding DNA: TGTGCCAGCAGTGAAGCGCTAGGGAACACTGAAGCTTTCTTT. The encoded protein is CASSEALGNTEAFF.

This rearrangement joins TRBV18 to TRBJ2-2; possible D gene TRBD1, 6 bases. CDR3 length equals 15 residues. CDR1 and CDR2 from the germline V gene are KGHSH and LQKENI. V was shortened by 3 bases and J by 5 bases, with 13 bases between the two germline ends. The CDR3 protein is CASSPAGQLTGELFF. For the CDR3, the DNA is TGTGCCAGCTCACCCGCAGGACAGTTAACCGGGGAGCTGTTTTTT.

The chain has TRBV5-6 and TRBJ2-3; D remains unclear. Trimming took 2 bases from V and 9 from J, leaving 13 bases between them. Germline CDR1 reads SGHDT; CDR2 reads YYEEEE. CDR3 size: 13 residues. The CDR3 is CASSFPGTATQYF. CDR3 bases: TGTGCCAGCAGCTTCCCGGGTACTGCCACGCAGTATTTT.

The chain uses TRBV6-5 and TRBJ2-3; 7 bases align to TRBD2. Germline-derived CDR1 and CDR2 are MNHEY and SVGAGI. Losses at the gene ends were 0 bases for V and 5 bases for J; bases not matched to a gene: 2. The CDR3 sequence is 14 residues long. The CDR3 spells CASSYSSSGDTQYF. Here the CDR3 DNA reads TGTGCCAGCAGTTACTCGTCTAGCGGAGATACGCAGTATTTT.

The chain carries TRBV11-3 and TRBJ1-5, with 7 bases aligning to TRBD1. CDR1 and CDR2 (germline): SGHNT, YENEEA. The CDR3 has 16 amino acids. Trimming cost V 4 bases and J 5 bases; bases outside gene matches: 11. DNA of the CDR3: TGTGCCAGCAGCTCCCCTTCCCTGACAGGGCATCAGCCCCAGCATTTT. Its protein product is CASSSPSLTGHQPQHF. The full variable domain, rest sourced from reference TRBV11-3 and TRBJ1-5, is EAGVVQSPRYKIIEKKQPVAFWCNPISGHNTLYWYLQNLGQGPELLIRYENEEAVDDSQLPKDRFSAERLKGVDSTLKIQPAELGDSAVYLCASSSPSLTGHQPQHFGDGTRLSIL.

This clone was seen only a few times. The gene calls are TRBV29-1 and TRBJ2-7; 7 positions match TRBD2. This CDR3 is built from 11 residues. The ends lost 8 bases at V and 3 bases at J; junction bases unmatched: 4. From germline, CDR1 is SQVTM and CDR2 ANQGSEA. As DNA, the CDR3 is TGCAGCTTCAGGGAGGGCTACGAGCAGTACTTC. Amino acids: CSFREGYEQYF.

For this clone: A read error may account for a junction end that differs from germline. The rearrangement uses TRBV7-9 and TRBJ2-6; 10 bases line up with TRBD1. CDR1 and CDR2 (germline): SEHNR, FQNEAQ (reference sequence). CDR3 length equals 17 residues. The CDR3 DNA reads TGTTCCAGCAGCCCCGGGACAGGGGACTCTGGGGCCAACGTCCTGACTTTC. Amino acids: CSSSPGTGDSGANVLTF. Full variable domain (missing parts from reference TRBV7-9 and TRBJ2-6): DTGVSQNPRHKITKRGQNVTFRCDPISEHNRLYWYRQTLGQGPEFLTYFQNEAQLEKSRLLSDRFSAERPKGSFSTLEIQRTEQGDSAMYLCSSSPGTGDSGANVLTFGAGSRLTVL.

This clone has just one count. In DNA form, the CDR3 reads TGTGCCAGCAGCTGGCCGGACAGGGTCGTATACGAGCAGTACTTC. It is translated as CASSWPDRVVYEQYF. The V gene is TRBV7-2, the J gene TRBJ2-7; 8 bases are a match to TRBD1. V was clipped by 4 bases and J by 4 bases; unmatched bases: 9. Germline V lookup: CDR1 SGHTA, CDR2 FQGNSA. This CDR3 spans 15 amino acids.

The gene calls are TRBV5-1 and TRBJ1-2, with 9 bases that match TRBD1. Germline V gene lookup returns CDR1 SGHRS and CDR2 YFSETQ. The CDR3 is 15 residues long. Unmatched junction bases numbered 8, after V lost 0 bases and J lost 8 bases. The CDR3 nucleotides read TGCGCCAGCAGCTTGGACGGGACAGGGCTAGGAGGCTACACCTTC. The encoded protein is CASSLDGTGLGGYTF.

This chain uses TRBV28 with TRBJ1-5; D may be TRBD1 (5 bases). Per germline, CDR1 MDHEN and CDR2 SYDVKM. This CDR3 is 15 amino acids long. The germline V and J ends were trimmed by 1 base and 7 bases, with 14 bases remaining between them. The CDR3 nucleotides are TGTGCCAGCAGTTTATTCGCAGGGATTGACCAGCCCCAGCATTTT. Its translation: CASSLFAGIDQPQHF.

The chain recombines TRBV7-9 with TRBJ1-1; D gene unclear. Trimming cost V 6 bases and J 5 bases, with 10 bases left between them. The CDR3 sequence is 12 residues long. Germline V CDR1 and CDR2: SEHNR, FQNEAQ (reference sequence). The CDR3 protein is CASSRAGTEAFF. CDR3 coding DNA: TGTGCCAGCAGTAGGGCGGGGACTGAAGCTTTCTTT.

The chain couples TRBV9 to TRBJ1-2; 9 positions match TRBD1. Unmatched junction bases numbered 15, after V lost 4 bases and J lost 8 bases. The germline V gene encodes CDR1 SGDLS and CDR2 YYNGEE. This CDR3 comprises 16 residues. CDR3 DNA sequence: TGTGCCAGCAGCCCGGACCCCGGGACAGGGACGCGGGGCTACACCTTC. This gives the protein CASSPDPGTGTRGYTF.

The J gene is TRBJ1-3, the V gene TRBV5-6; D gene ambiguous. Germline V gene sequence: CDR1 SGHDT, CDR2 YYEEEE. The V end lost 3 bases, the J end lost 2 bases, and 9 bases lay between the germline ends. CDR3 size: 14 residues. CDR3 sequence reads: CASSYGGTGNTIYF. The CDR3 DNA is TGTGCCAGCAGCTACGGCGGCACTGGAAACACCATATATTTT. Based on the CDR3 plus reference TRBV5-6 and TRBJ1-3, the full variable domain is DAGVTQSPTHLIKTRGQQVTLRCSPKSGHDTVSWYQQALGQGPQFIFQYYEEEERQRGNFPDRFSGHQFPNYSSELNVNALLLGDSALYLCASSYGGTGNTIYFGEGSWLTVV.

The genes are TRBV4-3 and TRBJ1-2, with TRBD1 matching 7 bases. CDR1 and CDR2 (germline): LGHNA, YSLEER. Losses at the gene ends were 1 base for V and 2 bases for J; bases not matched to a gene: 4. The CDR3 runs 15 residues. The CDR3 DNA reads as TGCGCCAGCAGCCAAGCGACACAGGGGAACTATGGCTACACCTTC. Protein sequence: CASSQATQGNYGYTF.

Turning to this clone: Other nucleotide sequences in the sample specify the same CDR3. The gene calls are TRBV7-3 and TRBJ2-3; 8 positions agree with TRBD2. J was trimmed by 2 bases and V by 5 bases; bases with no gene match: 6. Germline V CDR1 and CDR2: SGHTA, FQGTGA. The CDR3 length is 15 residues. The DNA of the CDR3 is TGTGCCAGCAGCCACAGCGGGGGCCCCACAGATACGCAGTATTTT. It yields the protein CASSHSGGPTDTQYF.

The chain is built from TRBV28 and TRBJ1-1; 11 bases align to TRBD1. The J segment lost 5 bases and the V segment lost 11 bases, leaving 7 bases of the junction unmatched. The CDR3 consists of 13 residues. The V gene's germline CDR1 is MDHEN and CDR2 SYDVKM. CDR3 DNA: TGTGCCGGGGGGACAGGGGGTGGAACTGAAGCTTTCTTT. This sequence encodes CAGGTGGGTEAFF.

This rearrangement joins TRBV9 to TRBJ1-1, with unresolved D. V gave up 0 bases and J gave up 2 bases, with 8 bases separating them. In germline, CDR1 is SGDLS, CDR2 YYNGEE. The CDR3 is 14 amino acids. As DNA, the CDR3 is TGTGCCAGCAGCGTAGTGGGCAGTAACACTGAAGCTTTCTTT. Translation: CASSVVGSNTEAFF.

The chain carries TRBV6-5 and TRBJ1-2; D uncertain. CDR1 is MNHEY and CDR2 is SVGAGI in the germline V gene. Trimming shortened V by 0 bases and J by 1 base, and 6 bases separated the two germline ends. The CDR3 is 14 amino acids. The CDR3 loop reads CASSYSSDNYGYTF. CDR3 in DNA: TGTGCCAGCAGTTACTCCAGCGATAACTATGGCTACACCTTC.

A note on this clone: An end of the junction does not agree with germline; a read error may underlie this. The rearrangement joins TRBV27 to TRBJ1-4; no clear D gene. Germline V gives CDR1 MNHEY, CDR2 SMNVEV (reference sequence). CDR3 length: 16 residues. The CDR3 nucleotides read TGTGCCAGCAGTTTGCTTCAACCGAGAACTACTGAAAAACTGTTTTTT. Its protein product is CASSLLQPRTTEKLFF.

The chain links TRBV28 to TRBJ2-5; 7 bases agree with TRBD2. Germline assignment: CDR1 MDHEN and CDR2 SYDVKM. CDR3 size: 15 residues. V shed 6 bases, J shed 5 bases, and the junction held 12 bases outside the gene matches. CDR3 loop: CASSPERRGSETQYF. The CDR3, as DNA: TGTGCCAGCAGCCCGGAGAGGCGGGGGTCCGAGACCCAGTACTTC.

CDR3 nucleotides: TGTGCCAGTAGTATACGGGGTGGGGATAATTCACCCCTCCACTTT. As protein: CASSIRGGDNSPLHF. The chain uses TRBV19 and TRBJ1-6, with D unclear. The CDR3 consists of 15 residues. V was shortened by 2 bases and J by 5 bases, with 10 bases between the two germline ends. Germline values: CDR1 LNHDA, CDR2 SQIVND (reference sequence).

This clone was observed a single time. V gene TRBV25-1 combines with J gene TRBJ1-6; weak D call: TRBD1 (6 bases). This CDR3 spans 12 amino acids. The ends were cut back, 6 bases at V and 7 bases at J, with 7 bases in the middle. Looked up from germline, CDR1 is MGHDK and CDR2 is SYGVNS. CDR3 coding DNA: TGTGCCAGCAGGGACAGCAATTCACCCCTCCACTTT. It yields the protein CASRDSNSPLHF.

The chain is built from TRBV18 and TRBJ2-1; 10 bases fit TRBD1. CDR3 length: 15 amino acids. From germline, CDR1 is KGHSH and CDR2 LQKENI. V shed 3 bases, J shed 5 bases, and the junction held 4 bases outside the gene matches. The CDR3 bases are TGTGCCAGCTCACCGGGACAGGGGTTCAACAATGAGCAGTTCTTC. As protein: CASSPGQGFNNEQFF.

The chain recombines TRBV7-8 with TRBJ2-7, with 9 bases lining up with TRBD1. Losses at the gene ends were 7 bases for V and 5 bases for J; bases not matched to a gene: 6. The CDR3 extends over 13 amino acids. Per germline, CDR1 SGHVS and CDR2 FQNEAQ. The CDR3 is CASKGTGSDEQYF. CDR3 coding DNA: TGTGCCAGCAAAGGGACAGGGAGCGACGAGCAGTACTTC.

A few counts support this clone. This chain connects TRBV5-8 to TRBJ2-3; 8 bases line up with TRBD1. V gave up 1 base and J gave up 1 base; unmatched junction bases: 14. The CDR3 runs 19 residues. The germline CDR1 and CDR2 sequences are SGHTS and YDEGEE. CDR3 sequence: CASSLFGTGRRVGTDTQYF. Written as DNA, the CDR3 is TGTGCCAGCAGCTTGTTCGGGACAGGTCGGAGGGTGGGCACAGATACGCAGTATTTT.

V usage is TRBV5-1 and J usage is TRBJ2-7, with D perhaps TRBD2 (7 bases). CDR3 size: 13 residues. Trimming removed 5 bases from V and 6 bases from J, with 15 bases in between. The V gene's germline CDR1 is SGHRS and CDR2 YFSETQ. The chain's CDR3 is CASRGGGWGEQYF. DNA for the CDR3: TGCGCCAGCAGAGGCGGGGGCTGGGGCGAGCAGTACTTC. The variable domain in full, completed from reference TRBV5-1 and TRBJ2-7, reads KAGVTQTPRYLIKTRGQQVTLSCSPISGHRSVSWYQQTPGQGLQFLFEYFSETQRNKGNFPGRFSGRQFSNSRSEMNVSTLELGDSALYLCASRGGGWGEQYFGPGTRLTVT.

The chain recombines TRBV4-1 with TRBJ1-5, with D perhaps TRBD1 (6 bases). The CDR3 is made up of 17 amino acids. Germline V gene data show CDR1 as MGHRA and CDR2 as YSYEKL. Trimming shortened V by 0 bases and J by 5 bases, and 17 bases separated the two germline ends. CDR3 sequence (DNA): TGCGCCAGCAGCCAAGATGGAGTTCAGGACAGCGATCAGCCCCAGCATTTT. Translated, it gives CASSQDGVQDSDQPQHF.

This clone was seen only a few times. The chain joins TRBV4-1 to TRBJ1-3, with TRBD1 identical over 7 bases. V dropped 1 base and J dropped 3; count of bases not matched to a gene: 6. The germline CDR1 and CDR2 sequences are MGHRA and YSYEKL. The CDR3 runs 16 residues. CDR3 residues: CASSQADRVIGNTIYF. As DNA, the CDR3 is TGCGCCAGCAGCCAAGCCGACAGGGTGATTGGAAACACCATATATTTT.